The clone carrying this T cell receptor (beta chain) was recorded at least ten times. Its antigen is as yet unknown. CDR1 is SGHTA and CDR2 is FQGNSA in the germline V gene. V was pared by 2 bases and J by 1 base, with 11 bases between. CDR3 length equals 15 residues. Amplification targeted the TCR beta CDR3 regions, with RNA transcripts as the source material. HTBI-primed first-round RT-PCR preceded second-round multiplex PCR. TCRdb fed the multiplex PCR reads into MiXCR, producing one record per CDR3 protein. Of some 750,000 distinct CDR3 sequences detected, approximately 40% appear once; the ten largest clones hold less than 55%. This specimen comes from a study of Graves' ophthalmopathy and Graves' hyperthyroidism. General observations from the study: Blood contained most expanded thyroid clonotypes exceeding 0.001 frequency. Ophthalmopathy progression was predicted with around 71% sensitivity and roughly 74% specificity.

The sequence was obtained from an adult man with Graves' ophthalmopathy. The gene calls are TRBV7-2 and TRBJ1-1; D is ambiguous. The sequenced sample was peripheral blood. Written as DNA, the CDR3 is TGTGCCAGCAGCTTATTCGTACAGACGAACACTGAAGCTTTCTTT. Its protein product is CASSLFVQTNTEAFF.